These T cell receptor beta chains were read from a single sample in a study of shared T cell receptors in the human thymus. Assay: immunoSEQ multiplex PCR; the TCRdb copy retains only in-frame clones and omits some. The sample has approximately 730,000 clones, approximately 85% seen once. Another study also made use of these data, one on human thymus T cells.

Sequencing was done on a sample of thymocytes. The receptors were sampled from a girl under three years old with a congenital heart defect. CDR3s include the opening cysteine and the closing phenylalanine or tryptophan. The order of the fields is V gene, J gene, D gene, CDR3 length, clone size, CDR3 protein, CDR3 DNA. A D gene is named only where the DNA matches it firmly. Some rows have no size entry. The others give once, few or many, or a class for an expanded clone.

>TRBV5-6|TRBJ1-5|.|15|.
CASSQANRSNQPQHF
TGTGCCAGCAGCCAAGCTAACAGAAGCAATCAGCCCCAGCATTTT
>TRBV29-1|TRBJ1-2|.|13|.
CSVKSSGIYGYTF
TGCAGCGTTAAATCGTCGGGGATTTATGGCTACACCTTC
>TRBV6-5|TRBJ2-7|TRBD1|15|.
CASSSPGQGAYEQYF
TGTGCCAGCAGTTCCCCAGGACAGGGGGCCTACGAGCAGTACTTC
>TRBV7-8|TRBJ2-7|.|12|.
CASSLGVYEQYF
TGTGCCAGCAGCTTGGGAGTCTACGAGCAGTACTTC
>TRBV27|TRBJ2-3|TRBD2|19|.
CASRTGLAGGTPSTDTQYF
TGTGCCAGCAGGACGGGACTAGCGGGGGGAACCCCTAGCACAGATACGCAGTATTTT
>TRBV6-1|TRBJ1-1|TRBD1|15|.
CASSARQGENTEAFF
TGTGCCAGCAGTGCCCGACAGGGTGAGAACACTGAAGCTTTCTTT
>TRBV4-3|TRBJ1-1|TRBD1|22|.
CASSQGSRDRTFMGPSNTEAFF
TGCGCCAGCAGCCAAGGGAGCCGGGACAGGACCTTCATGGGGCCGTCCAACACTGAAGCTTTCTTT
>TRBV9|TRBJ1-2|TRBD1|18|.
CASSGLHLGQPLGYGYTF
TGTGCCAGCAGCGGGCTACACTTGGGACAGCCCCTCGGCTATGGCTACACCTTC
>TRBV27|TRBJ1-6|.|13|.
CASRSTNRSPLHF
TGTGCCAGCAGATCAACTAATAGATCACCCCTCCACTTT
>TRBV5-6|TRBJ2-5|TRBD2|17|.
CASSSGTSGGAEETQYF
TGTGCCAGCAGTTCCGGGACTAGCGGGGGGGCCGAAGAGACCCAGTACTTC
>TRBV18|TRBJ1-2|TRBD1|16|.
CASSPRTGGADYGYTF
TGTGCCAGCTCACCACGGACAGGGGGCGCCGACTATGGCTACACCTTC
>TRBV9|TRBJ1-2|TRBD1|17|.
CASSSRQGPPANYGYTF
TGTGCCAGCAGCTCCCGACAGGGACCCCCAGCTAACTATGGCTACACCTTC
>TRBV5-6|TRBJ1-5|TRBD1|14|few
CASSRQGEDQPQHF
TGTGCCAGCAGCCGACAGGGGGAGGATCAGCCCCAGCATTTT
>TRBV11-2|TRBJ2-7|TRBD1|15|once
CASSLTGEISYEQYF
TGTGCCAGCAGCCTCACAGGGGAAATCTCCTACGAGCAGTACTTC
>TRBV9|TRBJ2-1|.|15|.
CASSGSRRTYNEQFF
TGTGCCAGCAGCGGGTCTAGGCGGACCTACAATGAGCAGTTCTTC
>TRBV5-1|TRBJ2-5|.|12|.
CASSLGRETQYF
TGCGCCAGCAGCTTGGGTCGGGAGACCCAGTACTTC
>TRBV19|TRBJ1-1|.|17|once
CASSTGGRTQTVPEAFF
TGTGCCAGTAGTACGGGCGGGCGAACTCAAACTGTCCCTGAAGCTTTCTTT
>TRBV5-6|TRBJ2-7|.|17|few
CASSWRDPGPLAYEQYF
TGTGCCAGCAGCTGGAGGGACCCGGGACCCTTAGCCTACGAGCAGTACTTC
>TRBV5-4|TRBJ1-2|.|11|.
CASRGADGYTF
TGTGCCAGCCGCGGGGCGGATGGCTACACCTTC
>TRBV4-3|TRBJ2-5|TRBD2|20|.
CASSQGLAQRGNSSQETQYF
TGCGCCAGCAGCCAAGGATTGGCCCAGCGGGGGAATTCTTCCCAAGAGACCCAGTACTTC
>TRBV10-3|TRBJ1-5|.|14|.
CAISETGWDQPQHF
TGTGCCATCAGTGAGACGGGGTGGGATCAGCCCCAGCATTTT
>TRBV28|TRBJ1-2|TRBD1|14|.
CASRRDRDPGGYTF
TGTGCCAGCAGAAGGGACAGGGACCCAGGGGGCTACACCTTC
>TRBV7-9|TRBJ2-3|.|14|.
CASSPGLSTDTQYF
TGTGCCAGCAGCCCAGGCCTAAGCACAGATACGCAGTATTTT
>TRBV30|TRBJ1-4|.|11|.
CAWSGAEKLFF
TGTGCCTGGAGTGGGGCAGAAAAACTGTTTTTT
>TRBV13|TRBJ1-4|.|14|.
CASSSTATNEKLFF
TGTGCCAGCAGCTCGACAGCAACTAATGAAAAACTGTTTTTT
>TRBV28|TRBJ1-5|TRBD1|14|few
CASRWDRPIQPQHF
TGTGCCAGCAGGTGGGACAGACCCATTCAGCCCCAGCATTTT
>TRBV7-6|TRBJ1-4|.|15|.
CASSLGGGRGEKLFF
TGTGCCAGCAGCTTAGGCGGGGGGAGGGGTGAAAAACTGTTTTTT
>TRBV10-3|TRBJ1-5|.|13|.
CAIRSGPCRPQHF
TGTGCCATCAGGTCAGGGCCCTGTAGGCCCCAGCATTTT
>TRBV7-9|TRBJ2-7|.|13|.
CASSFGEWYEQYF
TGTGCCAGCAGCTTTGGGGAGTGGTACGAGCAGTACTTC
>TRBV7-9|TRBJ1-1|.|14|.
CASSSEPGLGRAFF
TGTGCCAGCAGCTCCGAGCCAGGACTCGGGAGAGCTTTCTTT
>TRBV5-6|TRBJ1-2|TRBD1|13|.
CASSRFRQGRRYF
TGTGCCAGCAGCCGGTTCCGACAGGGGAGGAGATACTTC
>TRBV14|TRBJ1-1|.|14|.
CASSPRGSYTEAFF
TGTGCCAGCAGCCCAAGGGGGAGTTACACTGAAGCTTTCTTT
>TRBV7-4|TRBJ1-1|TRBD1|15|.
CASSDTDRLNTEAFF
TGTGCCAGCAGCGATACGGACAGGTTGAACACTGAAGCTTTCTTT
>TRBV27|TRBJ1-2|.|15|.
CASSSRKHSTYGYTF
TGTGCCAGCAGTTCCCGCAAGCATTCCACCTATGGCTACACCTTC
>TRBV28|TRBJ1-4|TRBD1|21|.
CASSQQLIKTGTGDGGEKLFF
TGTGCCAGCAGTCAGCAACTAATTAAAACCGGGACAGGGGACGGAGGTGAAAAACTGTTTTTT
>TRBV6-5|TRBJ2-1|.|16|.
CASSSWFWAENNEQFF
TGTGCCAGCAGTTCCTGGTTTTGGGCAGAGAACAATGAGCAGTTCTTC
>TRBV29-1|TRBJ2-5|TRBD2|19|.
CRVAVGAGGPSWGDETQYF
TGCAGGGTTGCGGTGGGGGCGGGGGGGCCCTCGTGGGGAGACGAGACCCAGTACTTC
>TRBV5-5|TRBJ2-7|TRBD1|17|.
CASSLRFRDRHTYEQYF
TGTGCCAGCAGCTTGAGGTTCAGGGACAGACATACCTACGAGCAGTACTTC
>TRBV9|TRBJ1-1|.|13|.
CASSGRGNTEAFF
TGTGCCAGCAGCGGTAGGGGGAACACTGAAGCTTTCTTT
>TRBV7-4|TRBJ1-1|.|14|.
CASSFKGMNTEAFF
TGTGCCAGCAGCTTTAAGGGGATGAACACTGAAGCTTTCTTT
>TRBV6-4|TRBJ1-6|.|17|.
CASSDTWPFPPHSPLHF
TGTGCCAGCAGTGACACCTGGCCTTTCCCCCCCCATTCACCCCTCCACTTT
>TRBV4-3|TRBJ1-4|.|14|.
CASSQGQGREKLFF
TGCGCCAGCAGCCAAGGCCAGGGGCGGGAAAAACTGTTTTTT
>TRBV10-3|TRBJ1-2|.|13|.
CAINHTRGDGYTF
TGTGCCATCAACCATACCAGGGGTGATGGCTACACCTTC
>TRBV7-9|TRBJ2-7|.|15|.
CASSPENDYDYEQYF
TGTGCCAGCAGCCCCGAAAACGACTACGACTACGAGCAGTACTTC
>TRBV7-2|TRBJ2-7|.|14|once
CASSPGVRSNEQYF
TGTGCCAGCAGCCCAGGTGTCAGAAGCAACGAGCAGTACTTC
>TRBV5-1|TRBJ1-2|TRBD1|13|.
CASSGTGNYGYTF
TGCGCCAGCAGCGGGACAGGGAACTATGGCTACACCTTC
>TRBV15|TRBJ2-3|TRBD2|19|.
CATSRGTLGRGALGDTQYF
TGTGCCACCAGCAGAGGCACCCTGGGGCGGGGGGCCCTTGGAGATACGCAGTATTTT
>TRBV7-2|TRBJ2-1|TRBD2|16|.
CASSLGALRGGGEQFF
TGTGCCAGCAGCTTAGGTGCCTTGCGGGGGGGCGGTGAGCAGTTCTTC
>TRBV28|TRBJ1-4|.|14|.
CASRVQLANEKLFF
TGTGCCAGCAGGGTACAGTTGGCTAATGAAAAACTGTTTTTT
>TRBV7-2|TRBJ1-5|.|14|.
CASSFVWQNQPQHF
TGTGCCAGCAGCTTTGTTTGGCAAAATCAGCCCCAGCATTTT
>TRBV6-5|TRBJ1-2|.|14|.
CASSYAQGNYGYTF
TGTGCCAGCAGTTACGCGCAGGGGAACTATGGCTACACCTTC
>TRBV18|TRBJ2-7|.|17|once
CASSPYSPGIGYYEQYF
TGTGCCAGCTCACCATACTCGCCGGGGATTGGGTACTACGAGCAGTACTTC
>TRBV6-5|TRBJ2-3|TRBD1|15|.
CASRPDRGGTDTQYF
TGTGCCAGCAGGCCCGACAGGGGAGGAACAGATACGCAGTATTTT